This entry is about one T cell receptor beta chain. Its antigen is currently unknown. V was pared by 1 base and J by 0 bases, with 8 bases between. The CDR3 consists of 15 residues. CDR1 LGHDT and CDR2 YNNKEL come from the germline V gene (reference sequence). This entry comes from a study of early T cells in non-severe SARS-CoV-2 infection. About the research overall: Unsorted whole-blood RNA was sequenced in bulk, leaving chains unpaired.

Individually, cDNA molecules had unique molecular identifiers attached to them. TCRdb itself ran the 5' RACE reads through MiXCR, one entry per CDR3 protein. The sample lists about 84,000 distinct CDR3 sequences, about 12% occurring once. Points from the study as a whole: VDJdb matching, biased toward anti-spike CD8 responses, missed private and CD4 specificities.

The sequence was collected from an adult who was a healthcare worker with PCR-confirmed SARS-CoV-2 infection or an uninfected control (not recorded which). The chain is built from TRBV3-1 and TRBJ2-3; a weak D match, TRBD2 (5 bases). The specimen sequenced was whole blood. The CDR3 spells CASSQGTPSTDTQYF. For the CDR3, the DNA is TGTGCCAGCAGCCAAGGGACTCCTAGCACAGATACGCAGTATTTT.